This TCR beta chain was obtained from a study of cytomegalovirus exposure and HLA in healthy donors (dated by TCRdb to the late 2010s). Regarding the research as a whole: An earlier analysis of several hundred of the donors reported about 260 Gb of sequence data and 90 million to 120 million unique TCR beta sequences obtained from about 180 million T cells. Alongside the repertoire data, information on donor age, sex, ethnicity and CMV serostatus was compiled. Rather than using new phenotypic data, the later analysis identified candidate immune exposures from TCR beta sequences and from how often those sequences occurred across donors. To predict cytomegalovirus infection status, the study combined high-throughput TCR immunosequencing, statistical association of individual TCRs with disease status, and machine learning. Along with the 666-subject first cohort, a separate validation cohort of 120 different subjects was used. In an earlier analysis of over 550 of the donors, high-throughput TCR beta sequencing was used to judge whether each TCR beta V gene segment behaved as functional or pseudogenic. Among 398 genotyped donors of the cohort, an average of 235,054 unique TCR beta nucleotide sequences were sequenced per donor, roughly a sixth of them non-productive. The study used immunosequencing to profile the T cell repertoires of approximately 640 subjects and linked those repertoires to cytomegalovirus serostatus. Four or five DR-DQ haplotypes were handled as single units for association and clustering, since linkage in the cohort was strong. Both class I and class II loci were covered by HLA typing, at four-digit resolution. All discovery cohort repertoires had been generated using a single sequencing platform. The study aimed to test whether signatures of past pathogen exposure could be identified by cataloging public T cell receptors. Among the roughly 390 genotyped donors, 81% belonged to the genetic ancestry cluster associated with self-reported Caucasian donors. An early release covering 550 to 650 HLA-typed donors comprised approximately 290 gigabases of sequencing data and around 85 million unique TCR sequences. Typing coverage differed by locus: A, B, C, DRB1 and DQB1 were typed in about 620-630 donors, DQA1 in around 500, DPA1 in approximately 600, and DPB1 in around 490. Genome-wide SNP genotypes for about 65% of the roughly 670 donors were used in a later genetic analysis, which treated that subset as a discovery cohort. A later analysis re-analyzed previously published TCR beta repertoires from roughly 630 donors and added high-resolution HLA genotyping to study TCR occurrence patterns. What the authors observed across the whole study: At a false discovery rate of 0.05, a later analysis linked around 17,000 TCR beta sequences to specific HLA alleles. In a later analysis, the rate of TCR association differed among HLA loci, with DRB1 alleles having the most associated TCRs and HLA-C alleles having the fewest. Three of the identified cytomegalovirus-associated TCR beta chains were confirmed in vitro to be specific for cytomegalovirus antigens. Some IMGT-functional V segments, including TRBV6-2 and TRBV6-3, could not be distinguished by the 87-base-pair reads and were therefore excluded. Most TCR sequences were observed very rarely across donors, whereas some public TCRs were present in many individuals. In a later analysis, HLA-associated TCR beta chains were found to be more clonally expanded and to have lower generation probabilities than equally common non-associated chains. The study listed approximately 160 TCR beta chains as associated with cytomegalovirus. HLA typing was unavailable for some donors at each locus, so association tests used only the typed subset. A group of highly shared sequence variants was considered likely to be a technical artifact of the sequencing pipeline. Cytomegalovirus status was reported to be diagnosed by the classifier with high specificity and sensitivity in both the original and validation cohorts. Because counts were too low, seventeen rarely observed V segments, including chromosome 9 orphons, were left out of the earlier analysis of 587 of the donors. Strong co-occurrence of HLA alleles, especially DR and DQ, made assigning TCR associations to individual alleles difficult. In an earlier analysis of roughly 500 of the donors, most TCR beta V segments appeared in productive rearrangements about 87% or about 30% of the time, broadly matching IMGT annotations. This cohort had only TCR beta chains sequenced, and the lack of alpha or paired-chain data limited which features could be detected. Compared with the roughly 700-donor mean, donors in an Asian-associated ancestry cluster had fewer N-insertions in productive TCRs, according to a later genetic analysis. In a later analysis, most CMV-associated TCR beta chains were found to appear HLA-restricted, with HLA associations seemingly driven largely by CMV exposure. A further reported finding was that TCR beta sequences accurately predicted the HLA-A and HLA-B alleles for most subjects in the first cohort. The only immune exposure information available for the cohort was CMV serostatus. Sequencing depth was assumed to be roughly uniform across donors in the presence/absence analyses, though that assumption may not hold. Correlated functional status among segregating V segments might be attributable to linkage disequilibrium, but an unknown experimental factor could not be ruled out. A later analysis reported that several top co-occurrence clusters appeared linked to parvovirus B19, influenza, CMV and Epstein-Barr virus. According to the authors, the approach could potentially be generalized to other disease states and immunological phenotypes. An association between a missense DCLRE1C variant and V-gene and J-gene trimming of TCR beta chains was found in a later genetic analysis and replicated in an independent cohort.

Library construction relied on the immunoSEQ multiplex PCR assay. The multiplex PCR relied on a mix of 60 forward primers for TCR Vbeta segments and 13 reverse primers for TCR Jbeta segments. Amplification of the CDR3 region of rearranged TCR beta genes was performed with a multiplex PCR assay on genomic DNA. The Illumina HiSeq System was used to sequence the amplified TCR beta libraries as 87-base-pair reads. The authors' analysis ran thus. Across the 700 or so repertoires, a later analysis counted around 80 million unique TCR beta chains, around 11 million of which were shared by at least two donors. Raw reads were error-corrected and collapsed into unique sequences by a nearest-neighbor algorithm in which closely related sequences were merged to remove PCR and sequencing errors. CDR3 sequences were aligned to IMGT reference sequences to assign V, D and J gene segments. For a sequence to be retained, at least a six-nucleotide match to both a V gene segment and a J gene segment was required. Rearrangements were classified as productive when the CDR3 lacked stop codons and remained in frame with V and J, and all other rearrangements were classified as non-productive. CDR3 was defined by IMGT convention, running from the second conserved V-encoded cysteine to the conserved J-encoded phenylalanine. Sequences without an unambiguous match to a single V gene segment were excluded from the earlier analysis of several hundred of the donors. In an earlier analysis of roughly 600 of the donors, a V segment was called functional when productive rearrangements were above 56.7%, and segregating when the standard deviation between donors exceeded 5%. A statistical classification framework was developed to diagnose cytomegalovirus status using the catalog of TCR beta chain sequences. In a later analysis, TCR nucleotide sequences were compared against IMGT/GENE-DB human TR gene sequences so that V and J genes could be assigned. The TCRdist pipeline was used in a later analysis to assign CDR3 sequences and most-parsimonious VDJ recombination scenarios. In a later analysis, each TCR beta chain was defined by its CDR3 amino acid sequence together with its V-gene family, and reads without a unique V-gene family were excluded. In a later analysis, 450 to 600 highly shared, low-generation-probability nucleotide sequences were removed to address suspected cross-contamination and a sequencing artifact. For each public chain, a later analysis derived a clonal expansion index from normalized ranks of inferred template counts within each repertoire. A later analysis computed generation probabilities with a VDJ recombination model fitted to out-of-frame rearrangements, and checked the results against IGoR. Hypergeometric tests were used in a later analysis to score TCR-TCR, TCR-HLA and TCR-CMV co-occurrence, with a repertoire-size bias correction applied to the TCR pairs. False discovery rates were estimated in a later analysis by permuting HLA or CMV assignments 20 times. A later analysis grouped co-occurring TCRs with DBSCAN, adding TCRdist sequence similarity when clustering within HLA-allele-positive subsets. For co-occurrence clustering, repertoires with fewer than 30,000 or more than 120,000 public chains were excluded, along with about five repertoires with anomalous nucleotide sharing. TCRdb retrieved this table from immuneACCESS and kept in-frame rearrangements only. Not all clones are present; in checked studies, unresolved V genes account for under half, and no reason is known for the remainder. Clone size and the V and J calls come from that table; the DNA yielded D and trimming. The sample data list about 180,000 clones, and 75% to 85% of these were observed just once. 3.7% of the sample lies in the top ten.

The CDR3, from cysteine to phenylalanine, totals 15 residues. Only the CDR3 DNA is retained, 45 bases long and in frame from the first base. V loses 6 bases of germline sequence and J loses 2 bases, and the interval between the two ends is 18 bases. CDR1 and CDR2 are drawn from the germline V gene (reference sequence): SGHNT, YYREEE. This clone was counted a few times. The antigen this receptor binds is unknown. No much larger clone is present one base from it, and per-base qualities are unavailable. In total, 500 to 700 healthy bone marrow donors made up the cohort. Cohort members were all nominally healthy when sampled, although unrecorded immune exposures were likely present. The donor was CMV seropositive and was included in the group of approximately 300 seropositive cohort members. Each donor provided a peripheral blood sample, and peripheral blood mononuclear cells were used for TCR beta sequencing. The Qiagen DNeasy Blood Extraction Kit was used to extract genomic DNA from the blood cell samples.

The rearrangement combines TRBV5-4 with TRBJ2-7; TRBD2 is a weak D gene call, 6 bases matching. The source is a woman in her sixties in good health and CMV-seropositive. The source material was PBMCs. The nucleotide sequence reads TGTGCCAGCACCTCGGGAGCGGGCAGGGCCTACGAGCAGTACTTC. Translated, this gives CASTSGAGRAYEQYF.